This T cell receptor beta chain was observed in a study of T-cell reconstitution after alpha-beta-depleted transplantation in children. Study-level findings and limits: As was reported, about two months after transplant, alpha-beta T cells came from several hundred expanded graft clones. T-cell counts and diversity at one year post-transplant came mainly from newly produced T cells.

Researchers prepared the TCRbeta library using unique molecular identifiers, the study reports. TCRdb independently ran MiXCR on the PCR reads; one entry per CDR3 protein. This sample has fewer than 1 million distinct CDR3 sequences; under 20% occur once, and the top ten carry roughly 5%. Germline V gene sequence: CDR1 SGHRS, CDR2 YFSETQ. The length of the CDR3 is 13 residues. V lost 1 base, J lost 2 bases, and 7 bases lay in between. This clonotype was recorded many times. Antigen unknown. Specimen: PBMCs, mostly from graft donor cells, collected 360 days after TCRalphabeta/CD19-depleted stem cell transplant. The TCR comes from a male patient younger than 18 who had a stem cell transplant for acute lymphoblastic leukemia, so the T cells may come from the graft donor. This chain joins TRBV5-1 and TRBJ2-7; no definite D call. CDR3 sequence (DNA): TGCGCCAGCAGCTTGTCCCAGGCCTACGAGCAGTACTTC. Translated: CASSLSQAYEQYF.